The 27 T cell receptor beta chains in this list originate from one sample, sequenced in a study of Tregs in tolerant kidney transplant recipients. TCRdb's copy holds only in-frame clones and misses some; the assay was immunoSEQ multiplex PCR. The sample records more than 60,000 clones, about 88% being singletons. The material was CD4+ T cells from blood, obtained before the transplant. Receptor source: a human donor who received a combined kidney and bone marrow transplant.

The chain is built from TRBV6-5 and TRBJ2-7, with 9 bases lining up with TRBD1. V trimming: 2 bases; J trimming: 5 bases; junction bases outside the gene matches: 10. The CDR3 spans 16 residues. Germline CDR1 MNHEY, CDR2 SVGAGI. The CDR3 spells CASSYTPGQGPHEQYF. The CDR3 DNA reads as TGTGCCAGCAGTTACACACCGGGACAGGGTCCCCACGAGCAGTACTTC.

This sequence joins TRBV30 and TRBJ1-2; D call uncertain. The CDR3 totals 15 residues. Looked up from germline, CDR1 is GTSNPN and CDR2 is SVGIG (reference sequence). Trimming stripped 1 base from V and 8 bases from J, with 20 bases between. In nucleotides, the CDR3 is TGTGCCTGGAGTGCCCCCCATTTGTCGGGAGGAGGCTACACCTTC. Protein sequence: CAWSAPHLSGGGYTF.

The J gene is TRBJ1-1, the V gene TRBV6-1, with D maybe TRBD1 (5 bases). CDR1 is MNHNS, CDR2 SASEGT, per germline. Trimming shortened V by 8 bases and J by 1 base, and 17 bases separated the two germline ends. This CDR3 contains 15 residues. CDR3 in DNA: TGTGCCAGCCGAACGGGGTTCGGGGGGAACACTGAAGCTTTCTTT. This gives the protein CASRTGFGGNTEAFF.

V gene TRBV28 combines with J gene TRBJ2-2; 9 nucleotides agree with TRBD1. Looked up from germline, CDR1 is MDHEN and CDR2 is SYDVKM. The junction had 13 bases not matched to a gene; V was cut back by 5 bases and J by 3 bases. The CDR3 extends over 18 amino acids. The CDR3, as DNA: TGTGCCAGCAGTCAGAATTACGGGACAGGGACGTACACCGGGGAGCTGTTTTTT. It yields the protein CASSQNYGTGTYTGELFF.

The chain recombines TRBV7-9 with TRBJ1-1; 7 bases line up with TRBD1. Germline V lookup: CDR1 SEHNR, CDR2 FQNEAQ (reference sequence). This CDR3 is built from 12 residues. The V segment lost 5 bases and the J segment 12 bases; nucleotides outside the gene matches: 9. CDR3 loop: CASSLRTGATFF. The CDR3 DNA follows: TGTGCCAGCAGCCTCAGGACAGGAGCCACTTTCTTT.

This clone was seen only once. The chain combines TRBV5-1 with TRBJ2-2; TRBD2 matches at 9 bases. CDR1 is SGHRS, CDR2 YFSETQ, per germline. CDR3 length: 17 residues. V lost 5 bases, J lost 4 bases, and 12 bases stayed unmatched. The CDR3 nucleotides read TGCGCCAGCAGTTTAACGGTAGCGGGAGCAGGCACCGGGGAGCTGTTTTTT. This sequence encodes CASSLTVAGAGTGELFF.

The chain is built from TRBV11-2 and TRBJ2-7; 11 bases fit TRBD2. V shed 5 bases, J shed 4 bases, and the junction held 13 bases outside the gene matches. Per the germline V gene, CDR1 is SGHAT and CDR2 is FQNNGV. This CDR3 comprises 17 residues. In DNA form, the CDR3 reads TGTGCCAGCAGCGTGGGATCAGGGACTAGCGGAGAATACGAGCAGTACTTC. It codes for CASSVGSGTSGEYEQYF. Full variable domain (missing parts from reference TRBV11-2 and TRBJ2-7): EAGVAQSPRYKIIEKRQSVAFWCNPISGHATLYWYQQILGQGPKLLIQFQNNGVVDDSQLPKDRFSAERLKGVDSTLKIQPAKLEDSAVYLCASSVGSGTSGEYEQYFGPGTRLTVT.

The chain has TRBV5-6 and TRBJ2-3; D perhaps matches TRBD1 (6 bases). The CDR3 sequence is 14 residues long. Trimming shortened V by 4 bases and J by 2 bases, and 11 bases separated the two germline ends. From germline, CDR1 is SGHDT and CDR2 YYEEEE. The CDR3 sequence is CASSPWTDTDTQYF. CDR3 DNA sequence: TGTGCCAGCAGCCCTTGGACAGACACAGATACGCAGTATTTT. The full variable domain, rest sourced from reference TRBV5-6 and TRBJ2-3, is DAGVTQSPTHLIKTRGQQVTLRCSPKSGHDTVSWYQQALGQGPQFIFQYYEEEERQRGNFPDRFSGHQFPNYSSELNVNALLLGDSALYLCASSPWTDTDTQYFGPGTRLTVL.

This chain uses TRBV27 with TRBJ2-1, with 9 bases that match TRBD2. The V gene end was trimmed by 3 bases and the J gene end by 6 bases; junction bases not matched to a gene: 6. CDR1 and CDR2 (germline): MNHEY, SMNVEV (reference sequence). The CDR3 loop spans 15 amino acids. The DNA for the CDR3 is TGTGCCAGCAGTTTGATAGCGGGAGTGGGCAATGAGCAGTTCTTC. The encoded protein is CASSLIAGVGNEQFF.

The V call is TRBV25-1, the J call TRBJ1-1; 8 bases align to TRBD1. Per the germline V gene, CDR1 is MGHDK and CDR2 is SYGVNS. The CDR3 spans 15 residues. Unmatched junction bases numbered 9, after V lost 2 bases and J lost 7 bases. The CDR3 sequence: CASSEDRGRVSEAFF. The CDR3 DNA sequence: TGTGCCAGCAGTGAAGACAGGGGAAGAGTTAGTGAAGCTTTCTTT.

This clone showed up just a few times. The chain is built from TRBV7-3 and TRBJ2-2; D unresolved. CDR1 and CDR2 from the germline V gene are SGHTA and FQGTGA. The V end was cut by 2 bases, the J end by 6 bases, with 7 bases between. There are 13 residues in the CDR3. CDR3 DNA: TGTGCCAGCAGCTTACCCGGTCCCGGGGAGCTGTTTTTT. This gives the protein CASSLPGPGELFF.

The J gene is TRBJ1-2, the V gene TRBV10-2; 7 bases match TRBD1. Germline CDR1 and CDR2: WSHSY and SAAADI. This CDR3 has 14 residues. V shed 6 bases, J shed 3 bases, and the junction held 7 bases outside the gene matches. CDR3 residues: CASSLGGAYYGYTF. The CDR3 DNA is TGCGCCAGCAGCCTAGGGGGCGCGTACTATGGCTACACCTTC.

The genes are TRBV23-1 and TRBJ2-5; D remains ambiguous. TRBV23-1 is noted as an ORF with a role that remains uncertain. Trimming left V 3 bases short and J 5 bases short, with 13 bases between. The CDR3 covers 14 residues. The CDR3 is CASSQPGRQETQYF. DNA for the CDR3: TGCGCCAGCAGTCAGCCAGGTCGCCAGGAGACCCAGTACTTC.

This chain joins TRBV11-1 and TRBJ2-7, with TRBD2 matching over 7 bases. CDR1 and CDR2 (germline): SGHAT, FQDESV (reference sequence). J gave up 7 bases and V 1 base, and 10 bases lay outside the gene matches. The CDR3 consists of 15 residues. The CDR3 DNA reads as TGTGCCAGCAGCTTAGAGGCAGGAACGGGAGGAGAGCAGTACTTC. Translation gives CASSLEAGTGGEQYF. The entire variable domain, with the rest obtained from reference TRBV11-1 and TRBJ2-7, is as follows: EAEVAQSPRYKITEKSQAVAFWCDPISGHATLYWYRQILGQGPELLVQFQDESVVDDSQLPKDRFSAERLKGVDSTLKIQPAELGDSAMYLCASSLEAGTGGEQYFGPGTRLTVT.

Written as DNA, the CDR3 is TGTGCCAGTCTCGACAGGGGCCGGAATGAAAAACTGTTTTTT. It specifies CASLDRGRNEKLFF. V and J are TRBV19 and TRBJ1-4; 8 bases map to TRBD1. This CDR3 spans 14 amino acids. Germline values: CDR1 LNHDA, CDR2 SQIVND (reference sequence). V trimming: 8 bases; J trimming: 5 bases; junction bases outside the gene matches: 7. Together with reference TRBV19 and TRBJ1-4, the CDR3 gives the full variable domain: DGGITQSPKYLFRKEGQNVTLSCEQNLNHDAMYWYRQDPGQGLRLIYYSQIVNDFQKGDIAEGYSVSREKKESFPLTVTSAQKNPTAFYLCASLDRGRNEKLFFGSGTQLSVL.

The gene calls are TRBV6-4 and TRBJ2-3; a weak D match, TRBD2 (5 bases). Germline loops: CDR1 MRHNA, CDR2 SNTAGT. The V end lost 2 bases, the J end lost 4 bases, and 13 bases lay between the germline ends. CDR3 length: 15 residues. The CDR3 DNA sequence: TGTGCCAGCAGTGACAGGGAGTATTGGGCAGATACGCAGTATTTT. Translated: CASSDREYWADTQYF.

V usage is TRBV30 and J usage is TRBJ2-5; 8 nucleotides align to TRBD2. Germline CDR1 GTSNPN, CDR2 SVGIG (reference sequence). The ends lost 4 bases at V and 5 bases at J; junction bases unmatched: 9. This CDR3 has 14 amino acids. The CDR3 bases are TGTGCCTGGAATGGGGAGACTAGCGAGGAGACCCAGTACTTC. Its translation: CAWNGETSEETQYF. Complete variable domain (other parts from reference TRBV30 and TRBJ2-5): SQTIHQWPATLVQPVGSPLSLECTVEGTSNPNLYWYRQAAGRGLQLLFYSVGIGQISSEVPQNLSASRPQDRQFILSSKKLLLSDSGFYLCAWNGETSEETQYFGPGTRLLVL.

V gene TRBV21-1 combines with J gene TRBJ2-7; the table calls TRBD1, which could not be checked here. TRBV21-1 is marked as a pseudogene. This CDR3 comprises 13 residues. The CDR3 protein is CASERDRGDEQYF. The DNA of the CDR3 is TGTGCCAGCGAGAGGGACAGGGGAGACGAGCAGTACTTC.

This chain links TRBV6-5 with TRBJ1-2; TRBD1 is a possible D gene (5 bases). Germline CDR1 reads MNHEY; CDR2 reads SVGAGI. The CDR3 length is 14 residues. The V and J ends lost 7 bases and 11 bases respectively, with 23 bases between them. CDR3 coding DNA: TGTGCCAGCACCAACCCGGGAGGGGCCCTAAGGTACACCTTC. Its translation: CASTNPGGALRYTF.

The chain is built from TRBV6-5 and TRBJ2-4, with 10 bases that match TRBD2. Germline V gives CDR1 MNHEY, CDR2 SVGAGI. V was pared by 9 bases and J by 1 base, with 0 bases of the junction left unmatched. This CDR3 is 13 amino acids long. As DNA, the CDR3 is TGTGCCAGTAGCGGGAGGGCCAAAAACATTCAGTACTTC. Translation: CASSGRAKNIQYF.

The chain combines TRBV15 with TRBJ2-1; 7 nucleotides agree with TRBD2. J gave up 6 bases and V 2 bases, and 1 base lay outside the gene matches. The CDR3 is 13 residues long. Germline CDR1 and CDR2: LNHNV and YYDKDF (reference sequence). CDR3: CATSRLAVNEQFF. Here the CDR3 DNA reads TGTGCCACCAGCAGACTAGCGGTCAATGAGCAGTTCTTC.

The chain carries TRBV9 and TRBJ2-1; possible D gene TRBD2, 5 bases. This CDR3 is built from 16 residues. Trimming stripped 0 bases from V and 2 bases from J, with 12 bases between. Germline V gene sequence: CDR1 SGDLS, CDR2 YYNGEE. In DNA, the CDR3 is TGTGCCAGCAGCGTAGACTCGGCGGGTACCTACAATGAGCAGTTCTTC. This gives the protein CASSVDSAGTYNEQFF.

This chain links TRBV27 with TRBJ2-3; D possibly corresponds to TRBD2 (5 bases). The germline gives CDR1 MNHEY, CDR2 SMNVEV (reference sequence). The V and J ends lost 4 bases and 1 base respectively, with 12 bases between them. The CDR3 totals 15 residues. The CDR3 sequence: CASSSSPGGTDTQYF. The CDR3 DNA reads as TGTGCCAGCAGTTCCTCACCCGGGGGCACAGATACGCAGTATTTT.

This clone was detected a few times. This sequence joins TRBV28 and TRBJ1-5; the D gene is possibly TRBD1 (6 bases). V gave up 6 bases and J gave up 1 base, with 13 bases separating them. Germline V gene sequence: CDR1 MDHEN, CDR2 SYDVKM. The CDR3 extends over 15 amino acids. CDR3 region: CASRNTGSSNQPQHF. CDR3 coding DNA: TGTGCCAGCAGAAACACAGGGTCAAGCAATCAGCCCCAGCATTTT.

This rearrangement joins TRBV30 to TRBJ1-1, with D possibly TRBD1 on 5 matching bases. Looked up from germline, CDR1 is GTSNPN and CDR2 is SVGIG (reference sequence). V was trimmed by 3 bases and J by 4 bases, leaving 12 bases between them. The CDR3 has 13 residues. The CDR3 bases are TGTGCCTGGAGAAAACAGGATATCACTGAAGCTTTCTTT. Its translation: CAWRKQDITEAFF.

The chain carries TRBV28 and TRBJ2-7; 8 bases match TRBD2. Germline V gene sequence: CDR1 MDHEN, CDR2 SYDVKM. The CDR3 consists of 18 residues. V was pared by 1 base and J by 0 bases, with 11 bases of the junction left unmatched. The chain's CDR3 is CASSLLLADLSSSYEQYF. CDR3 bases: TGTGCCAGCAGTTTATTACTAGCGGACCTATCCAGCTCCTACGAGCAGTACTTC.

V gene TRBV27 combines with J gene TRBJ2-6; TRBD1 might be the D (6 bases). The V gene's germline CDR1 is MNHEY and CDR2 SMNVEV (reference sequence). The germline V and J ends were trimmed by 5 bases and 0 bases, with 14 bases remaining between them. The CDR3 covers 17 residues. The CDR3 coding sequence is TGTGCCAGCAGTCTACGGACAGCACCCTCTGGGGCCAACGTCCTGACTTTC. Encoded protein: CASSLRTAPSGANVLTF.